The clone carrying this T cell receptor (beta chain) was observed at least ten times. Its antigen is unknown. Trimming cost V 0 bases and J 7 bases; bases outside gene matches: 15. This CDR3 region has 20 residues. Germline-derived CDR1 and CDR2 are LGHDT and YNNKEL (reference sequence). The data derive from a study of T cells in Graves' hyperthyroidism and ophthalmopathy. Study-wide results and limits: Model predictions of ophthalmopathy came a median around 6.5 months before onset. Ophthalmopathy was told apart from stable hyperthyroidism by a 13 V-J model.

Those with hyperthyroidism were 18 to 65 years old, newly diagnosed, and ill for under 2 months. Patients were excluded for uncontrolled infection, other autoimmune disease, pregnancy or lactation. TCR beta CDR3 region amplification was performed from RNA transcripts. TCR CDR3 underwent first-round RT-PCR with the HTBI primer set. In TCRdb, the multiplex PCR reads were re-called with MiXCR into one record per CDR3 protein. The sample records some 460,000 distinct CDR3 sequences, 15% to 18% being singletons. This sequence joins TRBV3-1 and TRBJ2-1; 13 bases align to TRBD2. Input material: blood. The sequence was collected from a woman aged 18-29 years with Graves' hyperthyroidism. As DNA, the CDR3 is TGTGCCAGCAGCCAAGATGGGGCCCTGACTAGCGGGAGGCCACTAAATGAGCAGTTCTTC. Protein sequence: CASSQDGALTSGRPLNEQFF.